This T cell receptor (beta chain) was retrieved from a study of OX40 agonist ivuxolimab in advanced cancers. Study-level points and caveats: On average, CD8+ T cells had more expanded clones than CD4+.

Repertoires were generated with immunoSEQ multiplex PCR, while TCRdb's copy carries only in-frame clones and drops some. This sample carries 90,000 to 120,000 clones, less than 95% of them seen once, and the ten largest clones take approximately 0.69%. Concerning this clone itself: The antigen is unknown.

Sample: CD4+ or CD8+ T cells sorted from blood, taken in a trial of the OX40 agonist ivuxolimab. The receptor was derived from an adult with an advanced solid tumor such as melanoma, head and neck, liver or kidney cancer.

CDR3 DNA: TGTGCCAGCAGTGAGCCAGGGGGCTTTAATGAGCAGTTCTTC. It specifies CASSEPGGFNEQFF. The chain employs TRBV2 and TRBJ2-1; 8 bases map to TRBD1. The CDR3 is made up of 14 amino acids. Germline V gene sequence: CDR1 SNHLY, CDR2 FYNNEI. V was pared by 3 bases and J by 7 bases, with 5 bases of the junction left unmatched.